A selection of T cell receptor beta chains follows, all from one sample in a study of beta chain features in type 1 diabetes. TCRdb's table, derived via immunoSEQ multiplex PCR, lists solely in-frame clones and lacks some. Of around 430,000 clones listed, roughly 31% were seen once; the top ten hold roughly 0.066%. The specimen sequenced was naive CD4+ T cells from blood. All receptors come from a man aged 18-30 years in good health. Both conserved end residues are part of each CDR3. The D gene is left open where the match is weak. Clone size is stated in some rows and not others, as once, few, many or a class when expanded.

size | J | D | V | DNA | CDR3
few | TRBJ2-3 | TRBD1 | TRBV7-3 | TGTGCCAGCAGCCCCCTGTGGACAGGGAGCACAGATACGCAGTATTTT | CASSPLWTGSTDTQYF
NA | TRBJ2-3 | NA | TRBV4-3 | TGCGCCAGCAGCCAAGATTATAGGGGCACAGATACGCAGTATTTT | CASSQDYRGTDTQYF
few | TRBJ2-7 | NA | TRBV15 | TGTGCCACCAGCAGAGATCTTCCCCACAGGGACCGCTCCTACGAGCAGTACTTC | CATSRDLPHRDRSYEQYF
NA | TRBJ1-2 | NA | TRBV10-3 | TGTGCCATCAGTCCCGGGAGCTATGGCTACACCTTC | CAISPGSYGYTF
NA | TRBJ2-7 | TRBD2 | TRBV7-2 | TGTGCCAGCAGCTTCGTTGCCGGGACTAGCGGGAACTCCTACGAGCAGTACTTC | CASSFVAGTSGNSYEQYF
few | TRBJ2-1 | NA | TRBV7-2 | TGTGCCAGCAGCTTAGCCGCGACGCTCTCCTACAATGAGCAGTTCTTC | CASSLAATLSYNEQFF
NA | TRBJ2-1 | TRBD2 | TRBV6-1 | TGTGCCAGCGGGAGGGTTGGAAGCCAAAATGAGCAGTTCTTC | CASGRVGSQNEQFF
few | TRBJ2-1 | NA | TRBV7-9 | TGTGCCAGCAGCTTTAGGGGGAATGGGGATGAGCAGTTCTTC | CASSFRGNGDEQFF
few | TRBJ2-1 | TRBD2 | TRBV29-1 | TGCAGCGTTGTGGGGGGACTAGCCCTGGTGGGGTGGAAGGAGCAGTTCTTC | CSVVGGLALVGWKEQFF
NA | TRBJ1-2 | NA | TRBV20-1 | TGCAGTGCTACGTCAGATTATGGCTACACCTTC | CSATSDYGYTF